This T cell receptor (beta chain) stems from a study of CD8+ T cells in alopecia areata. As for this clone: Its antigen is unidentified.

Sorting of PBMCs yielded the CD4+ and CD8+ T cells. The V gene's germline CDR1 is MGHDK and CDR2 SYGVNS. After removal of 4 bases from V and 3 bases from J, the junction contained 13 bases not matched to a gene. This CDR3 region has 18 residues. The study, taken as a whole, reports: Possibly as an HLA-related effect, TCR sharing across patients appeared less clear than in mice. Tissue-resident alphabeta T cells belonging to normal skin likewise get sequenced within scalp specimens. Relative to normal scalp, lesional scalp, especially alopecia totalis/universalis, showed higher clonality.

Sequencing used cDNA as its template, made by extracting RNA and reverse transcribing it. Libraries were prepared by immunoSEQ multiplex PCR; TCRdb keeps only in-frame clonotypes and omits some of them. The table records more than 95,000 clones, around 60% of them present only once. This sequence joins TRBV25-1 and TRBJ2-1, with TRBD2 matching over 9 bases. Sequences were obtained from CD4+ T cells sorted from blood. This sequence originates from a human donor in good health. The CDR3 DNA is TGTGCCAGCAGTGTACAGAAGAGTAGCGGGGGTTACTACAATGAGCAGTTCTTC. Translation gives CASSVQKSSGGYYNEQFF.